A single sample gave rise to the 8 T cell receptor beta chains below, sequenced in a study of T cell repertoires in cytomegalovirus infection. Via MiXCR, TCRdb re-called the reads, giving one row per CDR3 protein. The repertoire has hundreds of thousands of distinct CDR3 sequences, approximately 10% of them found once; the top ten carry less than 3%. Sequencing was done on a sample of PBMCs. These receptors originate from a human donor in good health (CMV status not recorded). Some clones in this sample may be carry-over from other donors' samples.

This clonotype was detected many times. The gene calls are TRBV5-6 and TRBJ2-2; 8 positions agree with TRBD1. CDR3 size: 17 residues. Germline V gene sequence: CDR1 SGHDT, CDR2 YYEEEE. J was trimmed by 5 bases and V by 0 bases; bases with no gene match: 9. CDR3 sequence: CASSLEGQGARTGELFF. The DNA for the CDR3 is TGTGCCAGCAGCTTGGAAGGGCAGGGGGCGCGGACCGGGGAGCTGTTTTTT.

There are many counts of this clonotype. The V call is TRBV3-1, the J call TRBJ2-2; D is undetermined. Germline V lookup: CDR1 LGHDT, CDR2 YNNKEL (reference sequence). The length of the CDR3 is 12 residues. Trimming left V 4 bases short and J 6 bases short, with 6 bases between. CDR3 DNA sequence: TGTGCCAGCAGCCTGTGGGCCGGGGAGCTGTTTTTT. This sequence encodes CASSLWAGELFF.

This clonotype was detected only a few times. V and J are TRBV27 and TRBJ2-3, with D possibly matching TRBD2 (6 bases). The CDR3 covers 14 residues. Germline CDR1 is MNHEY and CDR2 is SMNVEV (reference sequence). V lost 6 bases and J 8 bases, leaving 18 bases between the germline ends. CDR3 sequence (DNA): TGTGCCAGCAGCTTGGGGGGATTCGGTGGTACGCAGTATTTT. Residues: CASSLGGFGGTQYF.

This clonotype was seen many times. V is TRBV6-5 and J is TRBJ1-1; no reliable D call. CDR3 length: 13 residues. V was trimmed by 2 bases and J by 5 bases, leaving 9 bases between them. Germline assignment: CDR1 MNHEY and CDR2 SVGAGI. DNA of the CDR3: TGTGCCAGCAGTTACGCGACGGGGACTGAAGCTTTCTTT. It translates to CASSYATGTEAFF.

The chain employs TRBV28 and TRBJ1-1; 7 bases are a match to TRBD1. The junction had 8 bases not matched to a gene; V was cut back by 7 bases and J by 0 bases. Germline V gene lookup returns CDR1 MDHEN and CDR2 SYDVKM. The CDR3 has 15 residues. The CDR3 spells CASTGPGTVNTEAFF. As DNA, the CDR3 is TGTGCCAGCACCGGGCCCGGGACAGTGAACACTGAAGCTTTCTTT.

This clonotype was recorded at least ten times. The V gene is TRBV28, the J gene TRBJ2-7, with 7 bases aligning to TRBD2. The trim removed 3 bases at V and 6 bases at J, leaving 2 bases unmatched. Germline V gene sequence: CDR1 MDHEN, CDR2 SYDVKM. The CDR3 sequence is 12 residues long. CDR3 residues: CASSLGGSEQYV. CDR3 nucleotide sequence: TGTGCCAGCAGTTTGGGGGGGAGCGAGCAGTACGTC.

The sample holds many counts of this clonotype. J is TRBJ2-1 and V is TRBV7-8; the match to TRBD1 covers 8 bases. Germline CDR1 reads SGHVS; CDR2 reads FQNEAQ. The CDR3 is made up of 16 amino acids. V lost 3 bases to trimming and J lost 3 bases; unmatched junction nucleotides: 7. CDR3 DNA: TGTGCCAGCAGCTTCCTTCAGGGGGCGTTCTACAATGAGCAGTTCTTC. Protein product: CASSFLQGAFYNEQFF.

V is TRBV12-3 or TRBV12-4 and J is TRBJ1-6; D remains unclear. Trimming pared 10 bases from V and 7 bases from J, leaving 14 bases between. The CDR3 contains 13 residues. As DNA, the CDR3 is TGTGCCACCTCTTTGGATAGCAATTCACCCCTCCACTTT. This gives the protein CATSLDSNSPLHF.